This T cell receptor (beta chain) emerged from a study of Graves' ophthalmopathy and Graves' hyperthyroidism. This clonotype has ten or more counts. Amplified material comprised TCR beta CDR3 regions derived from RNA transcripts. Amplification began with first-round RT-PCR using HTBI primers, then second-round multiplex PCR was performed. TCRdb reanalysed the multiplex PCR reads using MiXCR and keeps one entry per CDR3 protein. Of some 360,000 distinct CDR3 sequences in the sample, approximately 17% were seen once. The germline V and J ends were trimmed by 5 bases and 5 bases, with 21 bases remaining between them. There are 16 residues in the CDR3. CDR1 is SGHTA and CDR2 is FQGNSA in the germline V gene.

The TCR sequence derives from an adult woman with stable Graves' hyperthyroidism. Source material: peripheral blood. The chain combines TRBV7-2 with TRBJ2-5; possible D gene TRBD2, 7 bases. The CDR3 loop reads CASSPRRAGRGETQYF. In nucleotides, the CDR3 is TGTGCCAGCAGCCCCCGAAGAGCGGGAAGGGGGGAGACCCAGTACTTC.